The source of this T cell receptor (beta chain) is a study of monozygotic twins with inflammatory bowel disease. From germline, CDR1 is SGHRS and CDR2 YFSETQ. The length of the CDR3 is 16 residues. TCRdb reanalyzed the 5' RACE reads and collapses them to one entry per CDR3 protein, without DNA. Across 400,000 to 500,000 distinct CDR3 sequences, the top ten clones capture around 2.5% of the sample. The TCR originated in a human donor with ulcerative colitis or Crohn's disease, or a healthy co-twin of an affected twin (not recorded which). Sequencing was done on a sample of blood. The V gene is TRBV5-1, the J gene TRBJ1-5; without DNA, the TCRdb call of TRBD1 cannot be checked. The CDR3 reads CASSHGTGDTNQPQHF.